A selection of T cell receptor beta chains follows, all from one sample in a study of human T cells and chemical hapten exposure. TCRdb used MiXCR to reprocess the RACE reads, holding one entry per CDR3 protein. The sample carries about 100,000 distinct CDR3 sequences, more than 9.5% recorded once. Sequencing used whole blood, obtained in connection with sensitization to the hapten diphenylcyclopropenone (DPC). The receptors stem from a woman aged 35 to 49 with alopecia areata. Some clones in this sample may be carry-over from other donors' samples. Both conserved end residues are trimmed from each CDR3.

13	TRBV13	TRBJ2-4	ASSSPGEAKNIQY
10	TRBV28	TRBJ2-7	ASNSWSYEQY
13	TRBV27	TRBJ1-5	ASSLAGGSNQPQH
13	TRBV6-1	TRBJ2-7	ASSEAWSGGYEQY
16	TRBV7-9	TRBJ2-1	ASSLKARLAGVNNEQF
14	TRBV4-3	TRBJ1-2	ASSHTPQGATYGYT
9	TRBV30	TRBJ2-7	AWNRGNEQY
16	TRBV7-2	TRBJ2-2	ASSLALAGGLGPGELF
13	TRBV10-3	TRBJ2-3	AIRTTSGSGDTQY
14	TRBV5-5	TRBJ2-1	ASSLVGTAVYNEQF
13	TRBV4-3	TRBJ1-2	ASSQDNRGRGGYT
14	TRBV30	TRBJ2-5	AWSPIGTYRQETQY
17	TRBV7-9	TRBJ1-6	ASSLEGADFGPNNSPLH
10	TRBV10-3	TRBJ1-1	AISGQSGQAF
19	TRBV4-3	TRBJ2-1	ASSHFRGTSGLKSSYNEQF
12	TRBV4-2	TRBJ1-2	ASSQDEGTYGYT
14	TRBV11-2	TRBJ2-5	ASRIPGEMGGETQY
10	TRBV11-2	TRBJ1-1	ASSLGGLEAF
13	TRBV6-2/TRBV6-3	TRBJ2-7	ASSYRAGGDYEQY
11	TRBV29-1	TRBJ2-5	SVEPAGEETQY
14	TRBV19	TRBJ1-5	ASSIEGGYSNQPQH
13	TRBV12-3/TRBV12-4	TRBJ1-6	ASSLGRSYNSPLH
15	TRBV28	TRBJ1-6	ASSLPTGGAYNSPLH
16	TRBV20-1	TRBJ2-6	SARGGTGRDSGANVLT
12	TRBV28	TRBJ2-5	ASSKFEDWETQY
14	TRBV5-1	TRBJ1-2	ASSLGGRDILYGYT
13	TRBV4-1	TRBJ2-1	ASSPPRRGRNEQF
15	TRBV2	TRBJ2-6	ASSEWAAGSGANVLT
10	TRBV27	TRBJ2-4	ASSNAKNIQY
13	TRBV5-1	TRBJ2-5	ASSLEGTYQETQY
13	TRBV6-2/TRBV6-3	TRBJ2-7	ASSLPGALAYEQY
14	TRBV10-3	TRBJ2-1	AISESARSSYNEQF
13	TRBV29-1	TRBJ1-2	SAALQGPGPYGYT
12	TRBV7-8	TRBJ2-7	ASSRTGFYYEQY
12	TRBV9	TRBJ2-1	ASSVGAGWYEQF
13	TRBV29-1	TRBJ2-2	SVDQGLGVAGELF
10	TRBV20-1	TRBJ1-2	SARDTGDGYT
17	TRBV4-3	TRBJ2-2	ASSQVWTSGSVDTGELF
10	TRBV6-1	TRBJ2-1	ALKDAYNEQF
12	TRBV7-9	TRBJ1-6	ASSSRGQGAPLH
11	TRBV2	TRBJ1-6	ASGTNPRDPLH
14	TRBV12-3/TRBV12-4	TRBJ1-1	ASSPGQGRGNTEAF
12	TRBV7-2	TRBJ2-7	ASSSTGLPYEQY